These 10 T cell receptor beta chains share one sample of origin, sequenced in a study of T-cell memory formation after mild COVID-19. One entry per CDR3 protein results from TCRdb running MiXCR on the 5' RACE reads. The data show roughly 510,000 distinct CDR3 sequences, 17% seen once. Sequenced sample: PBMCs or a T cell subset sorted from them (not recorded which). The receptors here all came from an adult woman who had mild COVID-19 (a few samples of this study predate the infection). Cell type and time point are not known.

The chain links TRBV19 to TRBJ2-5; a possible D gene is TRBD2 (6 bases). Trimming took off 5 bases at V and 4 bases at J, with 17 bases between the two ends. There are 15 residues in the CDR3. Germline V CDR1 and CDR2: LNHDA, SQIVND (reference sequence). CDR3 bases: TGTGCCAGTAGTCCCGAATACGGGAGTGGAGAGACCCAGTACTTC. This translates into CASSPEYGSGETQYF.

V usage is TRBV12-3 or TRBV12-4 and J usage is TRBJ1-3; 9 nucleotides agree with TRBD1. Losses at the gene ends were 3 bases for V and 1 base for J; bases not matched to a gene: 1. The CDR3 spans 15 residues. The CDR3 loop reads CASSFDRGSGNTIYF. Here the CDR3 DNA reads TGTGCCAGCAGTTTCGACAGGGGGTCTGGAAACACCATATATTTT.

This clonotype was observed a handful of times. This sequence joins TRBV5-1 and TRBJ2-1; TRBD2 matches at 13 bases. CDR3 length: 15 amino acids. With 4 bases clipped from V and 9 bases from J, the junction kept 7 bases outside the gene matches. Germline assignment: CDR1 SGHRS and CDR2 YFSETQ. CDR3 region: CASSPGLAGVVEQFF. The DNA for the CDR3 is TGCGCCAGCAGCCCCGGACTAGCGGGAGTTGTTGAGCAGTTCTTC.

The chain has TRBV5-6 and TRBJ1-1, with a possible D match to TRBD1 (5 bases). From germline, CDR1 is SGHDT and CDR2 YYEEEE. Trimming pared 2 bases from V and 3 bases from J, leaving 11 bases between. The CDR3 runs to 14 residues. The chain's CDR3 is CASSFGGRDTEAFF. For the CDR3, the DNA is TGTGCCAGCAGCTTCGGGGGGAGGGACACTGAAGCTTTCTTT.

In its sample, this clonotype was seen a few times. This chain uses TRBV12-3 or TRBV12-4 with TRBJ2-5; D not resolved. This CDR3 is built from 13 residues. With 6 bases removed from V and 13 bases from J, the gap between germline ends came to 21 bases. CDR3 residues: CASSDEAPPPRYF. The CDR3 coding sequence is TGTGCCAGCAGCGACGAGGCACCACCCCCTCGGTACTTC.

This clonotype occurred a few times. This chain's CDR3 is CASAPWGGIDTQYF. In nucleotides, the CDR3 is TGTGCCAGCGCCCCTTGGGGGGGTATAGATACGCAGTATTTT. The chain recombines TRBV5-6 with TRBJ2-3, with 7 bases that match TRBD2. The CDR3 covers 14 residues. Trimming cost V 7 bases and J 5 bases; bases outside gene matches: 10. Germline-derived CDR1 and CDR2 are SGHDT and YYEEEE.

The table lists this clonotype with many counts. The chain recombines TRBV27 with TRBJ2-1, with 10 positions matching TRBD1. Germline CDR1 MNHEY, CDR2 SMNVEV (reference sequence). V trimming: 4 bases; J trimming: 6 bases; junction bases outside the gene matches: 12. The length of the CDR3 is 17 residues. Here the CDR3 reads CASSWTGGSLILNEQFF. For the CDR3, the DNA is TGTGCCAGCAGTTGGACAGGGGGGTCCCTTATTCTCAATGAGCAGTTCTTC.

V and J are TRBV6-2 or TRBV6-3 and TRBJ2-5; D is undetermined. CDR1 and CDR2 (germline): MNHEY, SVGEGT. The CDR3 is made up of 14 amino acids. V lost 4 bases, J lost 3 bases, and 12 bases lay in between. The CDR3 bases are TGTGCCAGCAGTTTGACCGCGGCGGAAGAGACCCAGTACTTC. Translated: CASSLTAAEETQYF.

Only a few counts were recorded for this clonotype. The chain carries TRBV11-2 and TRBJ2-1; no firm D call. Between the trimmed V and J ends, which lost 3 bases and 8 bases, there was a span of 8 bases. Germline CDR1 and CDR2: SGHAT and FQNNGV. The CDR3 sequence is 12 residues long. DNA for the CDR3: TGTGCCAGCAGCTTTACCCCCGATGAGCAGTTCTTC. Translation gives CASSFTPDEQFF. Full variable domain (rest looked up from reference TRBV11-2 and TRBJ2-1): EAGVAQSPRYKIIEKRQSVAFWCNPISGHATLYWYQQILGQGPKLLIQFQNNGVVDDSQLPKDRFSAERLKGVDSTLKIQPAKLEDSAVYLCASSFTPDEQFFGPGTRLTVL.

The V and J genes are TRBV6-2 or TRBV6-3 and TRBJ2-3; TRBD2 matches at 7 bases. The CDR3 is 17 amino acids. V shed 2 bases, J shed 3 bases, and the junction held 11 bases outside the gene matches. Germline V gene data show CDR1 as MNHEY and CDR2 as SVGEGT. The CDR3: CASSYPSGVGGTDTQYF. DNA of the CDR3: TGTGCCAGCAGTTACCCCAGCGGGGTCGGAGGTACAGATACGCAGTATTTT.